This T cell receptor beta chain was found in a study of blood T cell repertoires in COVID-19. Study context: Italy, Spain and the United States were the sources of the convalescent and acute COVID-19 samples. Sources were T cells, B-cell-depleted T cells, or PBMCs; the material itself was cDNA or gDNA.

The CDR3 is 16 residues long. Germline V CDR1 and CDR2: MGHRA, YSYEKL. V lost 5 bases to trimming and J lost 0 bases; unmatched junction nucleotides: 9. Methods used by the authors: Amplification from reference gene primers served as the basis for estimated nucleated cell counts. TCRdb keeps only in-frame clones here, not all; method: immunoSEQ multiplex PCR. Clone size and V and J calls were adopted from that table, with D and trimming inferred from the DNA. The sample has under 70,000 clones; roughly 80% are singletons. This receptor was identified in a woman aged 80 or older with active or convalescent COVID-19. The chain recombines TRBV4-1 with TRBJ1-1; 7 positions agree with TRBD1. Material: peripheral blood. CDR3 in DNA: TGCGCCAGCAGCTGGGAATCGACAGGGCTGAACACTGAAGCTTTCTTT. Translating gives CASSWESTGLNTEAFF.